This is a list of T cell receptor beta chains from one sample in a study of T cell responses to AZD1222 COVID-19 vaccine. Profiled with immunoSEQ multiplex PCR; TCRdb holds only in-frame clones, not every one. The repertoire holds around 130,000 clones, approximately 85% seen once, with about 8.5% in the top ten. Sample: peripheral blood, taken on day 0 of AZD1222 vaccination. The receptors shown here come from an adult in good health. Both conserved end residues are part of each CDR3.

J: TRBJ2-3
V: TRBV19
CDR3: CASSIDPGRGATQYF

J: TRBJ2-2
V: TRBV6-1
CDR3: CASREGVGTGELFF

J: TRBJ1-5
V: TRBV12-3/TRBV12-4
CDR3: CASRGYRNQPQHF

J: TRBJ1-2
V: TRBV6-6
CDR3: CASSSGRDYGYTF

J: TRBJ2-2
V: TRBV7-9
CDR3: CATPRGGANTGELFF

J: TRBJ1-1
V: TRBV4-1
CDR3: CASSQVYALNTEAFF

J: TRBJ1-3
V: TRBV29-1
CDR3: CSAGGGPGNTIYF

J: TRBJ2-7
V: TRBV4-3
CDR3: CASSQDWAGREQYF

J: TRBJ1-1
V: TRBV7-3
CDR3: CASSLTANTEAFF

J: TRBJ1-6
V: TRBV6-5
CDR3: CASSYTQENNSPLHF

J: TRBJ1-6
V: TRBV14
CDR3: CASSQERGNSPLHF

J: TRBJ2-7
V: TRBV7-9
CDR3: CASSLGQGLRREQYF

J: TRBJ1-1
V: TRBV7-9
CDR3: CASSWGNTEAFF

J: TRBJ1-1
V: TRBV18
CDR3: CASQIGTAIFSTEAFF

J: TRBJ2-2
V: TRBV12-3/TRBV12-4
CDR3: CASGVGTGELFF

J: TRBJ2-7
V: TRBV5-1
CDR3: CASSLAQGYAISYEQYF